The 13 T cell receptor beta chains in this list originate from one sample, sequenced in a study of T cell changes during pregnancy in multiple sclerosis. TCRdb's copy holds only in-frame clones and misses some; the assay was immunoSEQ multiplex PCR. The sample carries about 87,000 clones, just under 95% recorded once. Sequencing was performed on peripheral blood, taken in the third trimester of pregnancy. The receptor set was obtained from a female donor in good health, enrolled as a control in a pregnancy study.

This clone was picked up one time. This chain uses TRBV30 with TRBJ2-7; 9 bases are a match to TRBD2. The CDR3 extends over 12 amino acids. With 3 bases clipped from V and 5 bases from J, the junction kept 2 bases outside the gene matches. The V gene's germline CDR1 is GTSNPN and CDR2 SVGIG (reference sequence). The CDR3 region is CAWSLAGNEQYF. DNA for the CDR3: TGTGCCTGGAGCCTAGCGGGAAACGAGCAGTACTTC.

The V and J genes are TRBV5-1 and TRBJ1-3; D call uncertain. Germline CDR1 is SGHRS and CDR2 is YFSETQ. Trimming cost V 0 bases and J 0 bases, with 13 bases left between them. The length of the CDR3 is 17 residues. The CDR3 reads CASSLVAGLPSGNTIYF. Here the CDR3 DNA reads TGCGCCAGCAGCTTGGTAGCAGGACTCCCCTCTGGAAACACCATATATTTT.

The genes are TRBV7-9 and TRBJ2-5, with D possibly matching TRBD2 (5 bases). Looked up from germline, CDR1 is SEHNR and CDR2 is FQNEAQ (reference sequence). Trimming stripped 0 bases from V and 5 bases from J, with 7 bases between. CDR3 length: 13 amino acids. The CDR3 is CASSLAGGETQYF. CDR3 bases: TGTGCCAGCAGCTTAGCGGGCGGGGAGACCCAGTACTTC.

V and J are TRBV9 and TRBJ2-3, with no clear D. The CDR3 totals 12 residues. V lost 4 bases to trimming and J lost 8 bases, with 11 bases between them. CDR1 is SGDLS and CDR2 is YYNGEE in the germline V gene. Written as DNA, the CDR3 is TGTGCCAGCAGCCCCCCGACGGGTACGCAGTATTTT. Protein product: CASSPPTGTQYF.

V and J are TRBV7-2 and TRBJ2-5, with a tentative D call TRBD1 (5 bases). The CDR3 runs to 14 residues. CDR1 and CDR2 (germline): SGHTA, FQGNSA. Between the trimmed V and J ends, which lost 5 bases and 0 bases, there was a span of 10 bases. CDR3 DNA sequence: TGTGCCAGCAGCCTAAGACAGTACCAAGAGACCCAGTACTTC. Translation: CASSLRQYQETQYF.

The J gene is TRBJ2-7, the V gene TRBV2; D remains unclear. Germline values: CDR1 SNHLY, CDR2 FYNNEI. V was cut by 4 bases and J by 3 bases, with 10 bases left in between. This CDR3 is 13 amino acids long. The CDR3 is CASSVLFYYEQYF. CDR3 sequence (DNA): TGTGCCAGCAGTGTACTGTTTTACTACGAGCAGTACTTC. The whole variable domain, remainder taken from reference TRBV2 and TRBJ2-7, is EPEVTQTPSHQVTQMGQEVILRCVPISNHLYFYWYRQILGQKVEFLVSFYNNEISEKSEIFDDQFSVERPDGSNFTLKIRSTKLEDSAMYFCASSVLFYYEQYFGPGTRLTVT.

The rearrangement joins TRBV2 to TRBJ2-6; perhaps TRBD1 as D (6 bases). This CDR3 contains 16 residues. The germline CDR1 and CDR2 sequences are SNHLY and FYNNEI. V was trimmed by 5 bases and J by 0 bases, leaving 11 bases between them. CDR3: CASSRNRASGANVLTF. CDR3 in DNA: TGTGCCAGCAGTAGGAACAGGGCCTCTGGGGCCAACGTCCTGACTTTC.

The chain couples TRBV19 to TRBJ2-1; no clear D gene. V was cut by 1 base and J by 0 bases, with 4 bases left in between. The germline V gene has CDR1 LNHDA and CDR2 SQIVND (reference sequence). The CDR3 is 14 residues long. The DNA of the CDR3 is TGTGCCAGTAGTATAGGGGCCTCCTACAATGAGCAGTTCTTC. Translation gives CASSIGASYNEQFF.

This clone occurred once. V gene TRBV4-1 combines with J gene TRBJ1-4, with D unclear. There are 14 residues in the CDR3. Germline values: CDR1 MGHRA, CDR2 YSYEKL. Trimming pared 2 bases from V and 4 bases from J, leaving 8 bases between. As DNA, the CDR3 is TGCGCCAGCAGCCAAATTAGAGTTAATGAAAAACTGTTTTTT. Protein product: CASSQIRVNEKLFF.

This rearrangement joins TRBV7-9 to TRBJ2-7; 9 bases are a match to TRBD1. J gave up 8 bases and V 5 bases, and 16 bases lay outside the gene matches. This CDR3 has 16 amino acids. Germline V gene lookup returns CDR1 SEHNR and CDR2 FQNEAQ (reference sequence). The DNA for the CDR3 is TGTGCCAGCAGCGGCGACAGGGGGTCGGGCCCACTGAAGCAGTACTTC. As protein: CASSGDRGSGPLKQYF.

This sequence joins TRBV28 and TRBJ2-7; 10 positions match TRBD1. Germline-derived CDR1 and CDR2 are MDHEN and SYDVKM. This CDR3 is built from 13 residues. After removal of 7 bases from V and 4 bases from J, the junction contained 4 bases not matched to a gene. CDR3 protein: CASTTGGIYEQYF. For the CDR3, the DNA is TGTGCCAGCACGACAGGGGGCATATACGAGCAGTACTTC.

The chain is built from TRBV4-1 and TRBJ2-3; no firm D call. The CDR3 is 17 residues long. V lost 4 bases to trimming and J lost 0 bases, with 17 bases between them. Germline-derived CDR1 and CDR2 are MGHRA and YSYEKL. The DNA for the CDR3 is TGCGCCAGCAGCCTCGCATGGGCAGGCTCTAGCACAGATACGCAGTATTTT. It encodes CASSLAWAGSSTDTQYF.

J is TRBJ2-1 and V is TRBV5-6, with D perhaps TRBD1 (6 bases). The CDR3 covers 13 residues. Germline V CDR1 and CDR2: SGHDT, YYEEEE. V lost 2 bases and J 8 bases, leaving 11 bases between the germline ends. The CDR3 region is CASSLGRGYEQFF. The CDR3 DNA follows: TGTGCCAGCAGCTTAGGCAGGGGCTATGAGCAGTTCTTC.